Presented here are 25 T cell receptor beta chains from one specimen sequenced in a study of blood T cell repertoires in COVID-19. Generated by immunoSEQ multiplex PCR, the TCRdb table keeps only in-frame clones and is missing some. The table lists 150,000 to 250,000 clones, around 94% of them singletons. Input material: peripheral blood. The receptors were sampled from a man aged 30 to 39 with COVID-19, enrolled during active disease.

V is TRBV21-1 and J is TRBJ1-4. TRBV21-1 represents a pseudogene. The CDR3 length is 15 residues. The CDR3 region has the DNA TGTGCCAGCAGGACCTTTAGGTGGGAGAATGAAAAACTGTTTTTT. Translation: CASRTFRWENEKLFF.

The chain employs TRBV12-5 and TRBJ2-2, with D possibly TRBD2 on 6 matching bases. Germline V gene sequence: CDR1 LGHNT, CDR2 FRNRAP. The CDR3 has 14 amino acids. V was clipped by 7 bases and J by 0 bases, with 9 bases between them. This CDR3 is CASVAGTNTGELFF. In DNA, the CDR3 is TGTGCTAGTGTTGCGGGGACGAACACCGGGGAGCTGTTTTTT. Full variable domain (missing parts from reference TRBV12-5 and TRBJ2-2): DARVTQTPRHKVTEMGQEVTMRCQPILGHNTVFWYRQTMMQGLELLAYFRNRAPLDDSGMPKDRFSAEMPDATLATLKIQPSEPRDSAVYFCASVAGTNTGELFFGEGSRLTVL.

The rearrangement uses TRBV15 and TRBJ1-6; the D gene is possibly TRBD1 (5 bases). The V end was cut by 3 bases, the J end by 6 bases, with 9 bases between. The CDR3 is 14 residues long. The V gene's germline CDR1 is LNHNV and CDR2 YYDKDF (reference sequence). CDR3: CATSSQGSNSPLHF. The CDR3 DNA sequence: TGTGCCACCAGCAGCCAGGGATCTAATTCACCCCTCCACTTT.

J is TRBJ1-1 and V is TRBV3-1 (or the pseudogene TRBV3-2), with D unclear. CDR3 length: 14 amino acids. Germline lookup yields CDR1 LGHDT and CDR2 YNNKEL (reference sequence). Trimming shortened V by 2 bases and J by 7 bases, and 14 bases separated the two germline ends. This CDR3 reads CASSQTPWSGEAFF. The CDR3, as DNA: TGTGCCAGCAGCCAAACCCCCTGGAGCGGTGAAGCTTTCTTT.

The chain recombines TRBV20-1 with TRBJ1-5; possibly TRBD1 for D (5 bases). In germline, CDR1 is DFQATT, CDR2 SNEGSKA (reference sequence). Trimming stripped 3 bases from V and 4 bases from J, with 16 bases between. The CDR3 is made up of 15 amino acids. Here the CDR3 DNA reads TGCAGTGCTAGTGTAACAGGAACACTAAATCAGCCCCAGCATTTT. The encoded protein is CSASVTGTLNQPQHF.

CDR3: CASSYFGGGASEQFF. DNA for the CDR3: TGTGCCAGCAGTTACTTTGGCGGGGGGGCCAGTGAGCAGTTCTTC. This chain connects TRBV6-2 or TRBV6-3 to TRBJ2-1, with 9 nucleotides matching TRBD2. The trim removed 1 base at V and 9 bases at J, leaving 7 bases unmatched. This CDR3 is 15 amino acids long. CDR1 is MNHEY, CDR2 SVGEGT, per germline.

The chain joins TRBV9 to TRBJ2-7, with 8 bases fitting TRBD2. Germline V gene sequence: CDR1 SGDLS, CDR2 YYNGEE. The CDR3 extends over 15 amino acids. J lost 1 base, V lost 4 bases, and 7 bases had no gene match. The CDR3 is CASSPAGALSYEQYF. As DNA, the CDR3 is TGTGCCAGCAGCCCAGCGGGGGCCTTGTCCTACGAGCAGTACTTC.

The chain has TRBV19 and TRBJ1-4; weak D call: TRBD1 (6 bases). CDR1 LNHDA and CDR2 SQIVND come from the germline V gene (reference sequence). The V end lost 5 bases, the J end lost 6 bases, and 16 bases lay between the germline ends. The CDR3 is 15 residues long. The CDR3 sequence is CASSPGGGVYEKLFF. CDR3 coding DNA: TGTGCCAGTAGTCCCGGGGGGGGCGTTTATGAAAAACTGTTTTTT.

The rearrangement uses TRBV7-9 and TRBJ1-1; D not certain. The germline gives CDR1 SEHNR, CDR2 FQNEAQ (reference sequence). V was pared by 3 bases and J by 1 base, with 9 bases between. This CDR3 spans 14 amino acids. The CDR3, as DNA: TGTGCCAGCAGCTTGAGGGAAAAGAACACTGAAGCTTTCTTT. Translating it yields CASSLREKNTEAFF.

This chain uses TRBV5-1 with TRBJ2-6, with 8 nucleotides matching TRBD2. This CDR3 has 17 residues. J gave up 0 bases and V 4 bases, and 6 bases lay outside the gene matches. The germline CDR1 and CDR2 sequences are SGHRS and YFSETQ. As DNA, the CDR3 is TGCGCCAGCAGCCCGGGACTAGAGAGCTCTGGGGCCAACGTCCTGACTTTC. This gives the protein CASSPGLESSGANVLTF.

The rearrangement joins TRBV19 to TRBJ1-3, with D maybe TRBD1 (5 bases). This CDR3 has 15 residues. V gave up 3 bases and J gave up 4 bases, with 13 bases separating them. Germline V CDR1 and CDR2: LNHDA, SQIVND (reference sequence). The CDR3, as DNA: TGTGCCAGTAGTATCCGCCAGGGTTTCGGAAACACCATATATTTT. Its protein is CASSIRQGFGNTIYF.

V usage is TRBV3-1 (or the pseudogene TRBV3-2) and J usage is TRBJ1-2; 7 nucleotides align to TRBD1. The length of the CDR3 is 15 residues. The germline CDR1 and CDR2 sequences are LGHDT and YNNKEL (reference sequence). V lost 3 bases and J lost 0; bases outside the gene matches: 4. The CDR3 region is CASSHGQAPNYGYTF. The CDR3 region has the DNA TGTGCCAGCAGCCATGGACAGGCACCTAACTATGGCTACACCTTC.

The chain combines TRBV27 with TRBJ2-3; 7 bases map to TRBD2. The length of the CDR3 is 16 residues. The germline V gene has CDR1 MNHEY and CDR2 SMNVEV (reference sequence). V shed 1 base and J 2 bases; nucleotides not matched to a gene: 6. In DNA, the CDR3 is TGTGCCAGCAGTTTATTGGCTAGCGGACTCACAGATACGCAGTATTTT. This codes for CASSLLASGLTDTQYF.

The V call is TRBV6-5, the J call TRBJ2-1; TRBD1 agrees at 9 bases. The CDR3 runs 13 residues. Losses at the gene ends were 6 bases for V and 3 bases for J; bases not matched to a gene: 0. CDR1 and CDR2 from the germline V gene are MNHEY and SVGAGI. This CDR3 is CASRDRGYNEQFF. CDR3 nucleotides: TGTGCCAGCAGGGACAGGGGCTACAATGAGCAGTTCTTC.

The genes are TRBV7-3 and TRBJ1-3; no clear D gene. V was clipped by 4 bases and J by 0 bases, with 7 bases between them. This CDR3 has 14 amino acids. Looked up from germline, CDR1 is SGHTA and CDR2 is FQGTGA. CDR3 in amino acids: CASSWRNSGNTIYF. In DNA, the CDR3 is TGTGCCAGCAGCTGGCGGAACTCTGGAAACACCATATATTTT.

This clone appeared once. V is TRBV19 and J is TRBJ2-6, with 10 bases identical to TRBD2. The CDR3 consists of 17 residues. Germline lookup yields CDR1 LNHDA and CDR2 SQIVND (reference sequence). The V segment lost 10 bases and the J segment 0 bases; nucleotides outside the gene matches: 9. The CDR3 is CATRLLAGDSGANVLTF. The CDR3 DNA reads TGTGCCACCCGACTTCTAGCGGGGGACTCTGGGGCCAACGTCCTGACTTTC.

This clone was counted between two and nine times. The chain uses TRBV10-3 and TRBJ1-1; 9 bases are shared with TRBD1. CDR3 length: 16 amino acids. The germline V gene has CDR1 ENHRY and CDR2 SYGVKD. V gave up 6 bases and J gave up 5 bases; unmatched junction bases: 13. The CDR3 region has the DNA TGTGCCATCAGGGAAGGAATTACAGGGGGCGTTACTGAAGCTTTCTTT. It translates to CAIREGITGGVTEAFF.

This clone was recorded once. The V and J genes are TRBV5-5 and TRBJ1-6, with 9 bases identical to TRBD1. The germline V gene has CDR1 SGHKS and CDR2 YYEKEE (reference sequence). Unmatched junction bases numbered 12, after V lost 4 bases and J lost 10 bases. This CDR3 contains 16 residues. The CDR3 sequence: CASSQTPGQGTSPLHF. In DNA form, the CDR3 reads TGTGCCAGCAGCCAAACCCCGGGACAGGGAACCTCACCCCTCCACTTT.

This chain joins TRBV7-9 and TRBJ1-2; D gene ambiguous. CDR3 size: 13 residues. The ends were cut back, 2 bases at V and 1 base at J, with 5 bases in the middle. Germline V gives CDR1 SEHNR, CDR2 FQNEAQ (reference sequence). The DNA of the CDR3 is TGTGCCAGCAGCTTAACAGTTAACTATGGCTACACCTTC. Its protein product is CASSLTVNYGYTF.

This clone was picked up one time. V gene TRBV2 combines with J gene TRBJ2-7; D might be TRBD1 (5 bases). CDR3 length equals 14 residues. Germline CDR1 is SNHLY and CDR2 is FYNNEI. The germline V and J ends were trimmed by 0 bases and 5 bases, with 11 bases remaining between them. The DNA for the CDR3 is TGTGCCAGCAGTGAAGCTCGCAGGGTGAACGAGCAGTACTTC. This translates into CASSEARRVNEQYF.

The chain is built from TRBV10-3 and TRBJ2-7, with 13 bases lining up with TRBD2. Germline V lookup: CDR1 ENHRY, CDR2 SYGVKD. Trimming cost V 6 bases and J 6 bases; bases outside gene matches: 5. The CDR3 is 14 residues long. The CDR3: CAISGLAGDSEQYF. CDR3 in DNA: TGTGCCATCAGCGGACTAGCGGGGGATAGCGAGCAGTACTTC.

The chain is built from TRBV2 and TRBJ1-5, with D possibly TRBD1 on 5 matching bases. The germline CDR1 and CDR2 sequences are SNHLY and FYNNEI. V was shortened by 3 bases and J by 7 bases, with 16 bases between the two germline ends. The length of the CDR3 is 15 residues. The CDR3 bases are TGTGCCAGCAGTGATTTCGGGGGGGGAATACAGCCCCAGCATTTT. It translates to CASSDFGGGIQPQHF.

This rearrangement joins TRBV7-7 to TRBJ2-2, with a weak D call TRBD2 (7 bases). V dropped 5 bases and J dropped 5 bases, with 18 bases sitting between them. Germline assignment: CDR1 SSHAT and CDR2 FNYEAQ (reference sequence). This CDR3 region has 16 residues. Here the CDR3 reads CASSRGRGAGTGELFF. In DNA, the CDR3 is TGTGCCAGCAGCCGAGGTCGGGGGGCAGGGACCGGGGAGCTGTTTTTT.

This sequence joins TRBV3-1 (or the pseudogene TRBV3-2) and TRBJ1-1; D uncertain. The CDR3 consists of 15 residues. Germline CDR1 is LGHDT and CDR2 is YNNKEL (reference sequence). Trimming stripped 0 bases from V and 11 bases from J, with 19 bases between. CDR3 DNA: TGTGCCAGCAGCCAAGATGTCGGGAGTGAAGCAGCGGCTTTCTTT. Encoded protein: CASSQDVGSEAAAFF.

The V and J genes are TRBV10-1 and TRBJ1-1; 8 bases align to TRBD1. CDR3 length equals 15 residues. V dropped 6 bases and J dropped 2; count of bases not matched to a gene: 8. Per germline, CDR1 WNHNN and CDR2 SYGVQD (reference sequence). Here the CDR3 reads CASSQGAAENTEAFF. CDR3 nucleotide sequence: TGCGCCAGCAGCCAGGGGGCCGCGGAAAACACTGAAGCTTTCTTT.